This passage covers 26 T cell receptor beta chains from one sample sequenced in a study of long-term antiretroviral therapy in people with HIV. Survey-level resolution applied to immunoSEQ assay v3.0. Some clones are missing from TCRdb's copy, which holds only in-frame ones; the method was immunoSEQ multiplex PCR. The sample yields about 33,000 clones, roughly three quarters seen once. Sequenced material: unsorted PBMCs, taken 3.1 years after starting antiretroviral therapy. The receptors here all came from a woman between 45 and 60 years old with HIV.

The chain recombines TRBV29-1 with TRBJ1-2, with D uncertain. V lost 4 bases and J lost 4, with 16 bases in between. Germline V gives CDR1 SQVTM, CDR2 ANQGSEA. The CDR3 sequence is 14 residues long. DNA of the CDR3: TGCAGCGTTGTTCTGTCCCCTGGGTTCTATGGCTACACCTTC. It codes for CSVVLSPGFYGYTF.

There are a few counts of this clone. In DNA form, the CDR3 reads TGTGCCAGCAGTGTTGACAGGGCAGGCTACACCTTC. Translated, it gives CASSVDRAGYTF. The chain joins TRBV2 to TRBJ1-2, with 7 bases that match TRBD1. The CDR3 has 12 residues. The V gene end was trimmed by 4 bases and the J gene end by 8 bases; junction bases not matched to a gene: 4. Germline V gene sequence: CDR1 SNHLY, CDR2 FYNNEI.

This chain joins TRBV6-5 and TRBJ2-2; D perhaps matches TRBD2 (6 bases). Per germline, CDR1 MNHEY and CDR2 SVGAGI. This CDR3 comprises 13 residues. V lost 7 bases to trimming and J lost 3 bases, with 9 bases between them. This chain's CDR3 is CASNPGDTGELFF. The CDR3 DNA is TGTGCCAGCAACCCGGGAGACACCGGGGAGCTGTTTTTT.

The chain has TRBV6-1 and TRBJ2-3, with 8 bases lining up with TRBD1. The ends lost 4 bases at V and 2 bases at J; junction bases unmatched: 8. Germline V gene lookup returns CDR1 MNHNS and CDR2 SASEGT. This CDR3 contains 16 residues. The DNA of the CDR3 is TGTGCCAGCAGTGGAACGACAGGGGCGGTCACAGATACGCAGTATTTT. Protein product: CASSGTTGAVTDTQYF.

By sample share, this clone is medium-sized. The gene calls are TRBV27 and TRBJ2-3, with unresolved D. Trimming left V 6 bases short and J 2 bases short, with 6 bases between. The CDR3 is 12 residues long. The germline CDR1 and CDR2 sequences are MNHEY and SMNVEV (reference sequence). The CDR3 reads CASSPTTDTQYF. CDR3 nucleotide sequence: TGTGCCAGCAGCCCTACCACAGATACGCAGTATTTT.

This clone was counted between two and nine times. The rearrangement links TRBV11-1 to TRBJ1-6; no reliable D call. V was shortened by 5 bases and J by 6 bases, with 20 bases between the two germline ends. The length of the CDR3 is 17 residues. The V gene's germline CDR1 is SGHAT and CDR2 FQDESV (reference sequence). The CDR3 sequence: CASSLDVGLNFNSPLHF. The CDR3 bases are TGTGCCAGCAGCCTCGATGTAGGACTCAATTTTAATTCACCCCTCCACTTT.

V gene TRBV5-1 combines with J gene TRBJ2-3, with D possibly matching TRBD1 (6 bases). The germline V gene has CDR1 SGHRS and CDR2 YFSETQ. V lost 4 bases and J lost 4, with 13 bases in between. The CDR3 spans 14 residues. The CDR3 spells CASSPTAGADTQYF. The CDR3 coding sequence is TGCGCCAGCAGCCCGACAGCAGGGGCAGATACGCAGTATTTT.

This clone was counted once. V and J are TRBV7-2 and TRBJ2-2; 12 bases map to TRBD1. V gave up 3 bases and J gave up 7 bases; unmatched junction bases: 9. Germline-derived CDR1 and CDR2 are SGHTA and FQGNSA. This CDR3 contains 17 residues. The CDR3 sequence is CASSFYRDRGRNGELFF. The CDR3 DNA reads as TGTGCCAGCAGCTTTTACCGGGACAGGGGGCGCAACGGGGAGCTGTTTTTT.

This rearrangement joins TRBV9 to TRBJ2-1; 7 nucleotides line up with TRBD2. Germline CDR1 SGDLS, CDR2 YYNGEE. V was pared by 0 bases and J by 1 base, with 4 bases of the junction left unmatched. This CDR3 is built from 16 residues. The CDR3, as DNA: TGTGCCAGCAGCGTAGAAATAGCGGGTTCCTACAATGAGCAGTTCTTC. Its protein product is CASSVEIAGSYNEQFF. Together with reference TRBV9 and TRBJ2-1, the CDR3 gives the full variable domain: DSGVTQTPKHLITATGQRVTLRCSPRSGDLSVYWYQQSLDQGLQFLIQYYNGEERAKGNILERFSAQQFPDLHSELNLSSLELGDSALYFCASSVEIAGSYNEQFFGPGTRLTVL.

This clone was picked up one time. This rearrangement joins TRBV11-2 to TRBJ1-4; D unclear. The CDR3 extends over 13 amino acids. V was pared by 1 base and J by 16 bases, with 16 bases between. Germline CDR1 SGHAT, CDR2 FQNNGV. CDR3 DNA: TGTGCCAGCAGCTTAGGGCCTAAAAAGAAGGAGTTTTTT. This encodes CASSLGPKKKEFF.

CDR3 nucleotides: TGTGCCAGCAGTGAACAGCCCGGGAGGGGCTATGGCTACACCTTC. Translated: CASSEQPGRGYGYTF. This chain joins TRBV6-1 and TRBJ1-2; D is perhaps TRBD1 (5 bases). The CDR3 totals 15 residues. The V gene's germline CDR1 is MNHNS and CDR2 SASEGT. With 2 bases removed from V and 4 bases from J, the gap between germline ends came to 14 bases.

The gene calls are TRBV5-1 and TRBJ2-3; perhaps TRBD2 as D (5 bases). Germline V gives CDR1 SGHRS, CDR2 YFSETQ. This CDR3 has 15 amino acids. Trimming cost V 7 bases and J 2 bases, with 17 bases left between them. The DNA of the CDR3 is TGCGCCAGCGCCCTAGGAGGACGACTCACAGATACGCAGTATTTT. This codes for CASALGGRLTDTQYF.

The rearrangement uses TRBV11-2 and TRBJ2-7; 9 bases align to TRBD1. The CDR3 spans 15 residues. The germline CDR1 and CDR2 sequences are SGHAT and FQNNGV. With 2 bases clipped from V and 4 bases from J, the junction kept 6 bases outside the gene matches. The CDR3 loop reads CASSLLGTGFYEQYV. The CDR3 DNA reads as TGTGCCAGCAGCTTATTGGGGACAGGGTTTTACGAGCAGTACGTC.

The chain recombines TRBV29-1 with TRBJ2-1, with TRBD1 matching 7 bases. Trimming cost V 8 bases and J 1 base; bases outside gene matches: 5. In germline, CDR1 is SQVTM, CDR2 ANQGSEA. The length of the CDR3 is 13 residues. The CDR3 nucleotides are TGCAGCTATACAGGGGTTTCCTACAATGAGCAGTTCTTC. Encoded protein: CSYTGVSYNEQFF.

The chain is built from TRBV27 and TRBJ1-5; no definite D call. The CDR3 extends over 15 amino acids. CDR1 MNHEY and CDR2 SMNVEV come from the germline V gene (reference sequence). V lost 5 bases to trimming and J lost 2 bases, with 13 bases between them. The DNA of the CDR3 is TGTGCCAGCAGTCCCGCGATGCTAGGCAATCAGCCCCAGCATTTT. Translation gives CASSPAMLGNQPQHF.

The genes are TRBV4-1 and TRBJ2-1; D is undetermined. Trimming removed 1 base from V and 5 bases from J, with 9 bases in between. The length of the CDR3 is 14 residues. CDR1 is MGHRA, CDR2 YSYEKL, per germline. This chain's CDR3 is CASSQGPNNNEQFF. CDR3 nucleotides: TGCGCCAGCAGCCAAGGACCCAATAACAATGAGCAGTTCTTC.

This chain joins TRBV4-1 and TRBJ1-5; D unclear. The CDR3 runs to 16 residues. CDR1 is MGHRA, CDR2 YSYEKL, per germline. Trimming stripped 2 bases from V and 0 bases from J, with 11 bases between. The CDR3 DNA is TGCGCCAGCAGCCAACCGCAGGATAATAGCAATCAGCCCCAGCATTTT. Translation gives CASSQPQDNSNQPQHF.

Here the CDR3 reads CASSLVPGVAGELFF. CDR3 nucleotide sequence: TGTGCCAGCAGCTTAGTCCCAGGGGTGGCCGGGGAGCTGTTTTTT. The rearrangement uses TRBV11-3 and TRBJ2-2; D may be TRBD1 (6 bases). Germline CDR1 and CDR2: SGHNT and YENEEA. Between the trimmed V and J ends, which lost 1 base and 6 bases, there was a span of 12 bases. The CDR3 is made up of 15 amino acids.

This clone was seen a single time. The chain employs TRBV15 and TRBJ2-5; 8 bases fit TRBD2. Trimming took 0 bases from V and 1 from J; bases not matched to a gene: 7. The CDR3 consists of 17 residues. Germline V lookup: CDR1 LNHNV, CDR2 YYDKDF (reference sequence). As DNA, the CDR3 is TGTGCCACCAGCAGAGATTGGCTAGCGGGTAGCCAAGAGACCCAGTACTTC. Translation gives CATSRDWLAGSQETQYF.

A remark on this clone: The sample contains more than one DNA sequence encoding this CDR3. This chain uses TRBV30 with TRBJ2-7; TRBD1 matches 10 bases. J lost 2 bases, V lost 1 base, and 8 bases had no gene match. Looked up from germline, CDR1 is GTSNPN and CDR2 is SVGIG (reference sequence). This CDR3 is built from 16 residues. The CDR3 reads CAWSAQDRGLTYEQYF. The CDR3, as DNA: TGTGCCTGGAGTGCTCAGGACAGGGGGTTAACCTACGAGCAGTACTTC. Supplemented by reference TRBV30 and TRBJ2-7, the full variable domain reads SQTIHQWPATLVQPVGSPLSLECTVEGTSNPNLYWYRQAAGRGLQLLFYSVGIGQISSEVPQNLSASRPQDRQFILSSKKLLLSDSGFYLCAWSAQDRGLTYEQYFGPGTRLTVT.

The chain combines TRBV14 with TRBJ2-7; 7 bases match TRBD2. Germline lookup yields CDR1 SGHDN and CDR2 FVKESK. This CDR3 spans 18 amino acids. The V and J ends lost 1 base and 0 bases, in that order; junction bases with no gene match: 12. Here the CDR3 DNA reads TGTGCCAGCAGCCAAGGAAGGGTTGGACTAGTCAACTCCTACGAGCAGTACTTC. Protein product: CASSQGRVGLVNSYEQYF.

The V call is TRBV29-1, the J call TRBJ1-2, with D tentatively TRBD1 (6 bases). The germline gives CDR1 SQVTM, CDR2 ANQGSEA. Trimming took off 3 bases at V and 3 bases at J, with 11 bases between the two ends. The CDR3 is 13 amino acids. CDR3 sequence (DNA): TGCAGCGTTGAGGCCAGGGGTGACTATGGCTACACCTTC. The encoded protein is CSVEARGDYGYTF.

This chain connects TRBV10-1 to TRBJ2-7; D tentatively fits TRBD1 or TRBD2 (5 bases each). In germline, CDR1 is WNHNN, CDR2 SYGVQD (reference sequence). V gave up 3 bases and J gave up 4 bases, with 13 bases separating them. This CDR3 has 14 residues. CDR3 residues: CASSEGLRGYEQYF. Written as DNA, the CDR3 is TGCGCCAGCAGTGAAGGACTGAGGGGTTACGAGCAGTACTTC.

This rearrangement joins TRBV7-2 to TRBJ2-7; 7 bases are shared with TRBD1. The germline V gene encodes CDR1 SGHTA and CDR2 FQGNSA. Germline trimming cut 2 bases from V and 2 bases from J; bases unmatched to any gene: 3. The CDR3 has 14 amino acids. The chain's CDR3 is CASSLLGQTYEQYF. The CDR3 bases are TGTGCCAGCAGCTTACTGGGACAGACCTACGAGCAGTACTTC.

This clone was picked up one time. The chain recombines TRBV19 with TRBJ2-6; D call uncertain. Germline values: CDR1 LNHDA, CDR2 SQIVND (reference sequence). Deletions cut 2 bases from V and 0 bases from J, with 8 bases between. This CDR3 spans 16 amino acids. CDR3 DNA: TGTGCCAGTAGTATAAGTCCCAGCTCTGGGGCCAACGTCCTGACTTTC. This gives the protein CASSISPSSGANVLTF.

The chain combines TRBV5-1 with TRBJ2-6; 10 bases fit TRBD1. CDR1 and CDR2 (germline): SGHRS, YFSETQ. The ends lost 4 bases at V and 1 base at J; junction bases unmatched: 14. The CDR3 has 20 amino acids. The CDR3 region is CASSLPVGTGVFSGANVLTF. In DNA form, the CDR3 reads TGCGCCAGCAGCCTCCCGGTAGGGACAGGGGTCTTTTCTGGGGCCAACGTCCTGACTTTC.